This TCR beta chain was recorded in a study of OX40 agonist ivuxolimab in advanced cancers. This clone was detected a few times. With 3 bases removed from V and 6 bases from J, the gap between germline ends came to 10 bases. This CDR3 spans 12 amino acids. Germline lookup yields CDR1 SGDLS and CDR2 YYNGEE. The table came from immunoSEQ multiplex PCR; TCRdb's copy has only in-frame clones and leaves some out. The sample consists of 30,000 to 40,000 clones, less than 85% of them appearing once. The receptor's source is an adult with an advanced solid tumor such as melanoma, head and neck, liver or kidney cancer. The material sequenced was CD4+ or CD8+ T cells sorted from blood, taken in a trial of the OX40 agonist ivuxolimab. This sequence joins TRBV9 and TRBJ2-7; weak D call: TRBD2 (7 bases). CDR3 DNA: TGTGCCAGCAGCGCCGGGGGGCGCGAGCAGTACTTC. Translating gives CASSAGGREQYF.